This TCR beta chain was sequenced during a study of CD8 T cells in Susac syndrome. It was with random hexamers that about 0.45 to 1 ug RNA was reverse transcribed. One entry per CDR3 protein results from TCRdb running MiXCR on the immunoSEQ multiplex PCR reads. The repertoire holds about 430,000 distinct CDR3 sequences, with more than 80% as singletons. Worth noting for this clonotype: The junction differs from germline at one of its ends, possibly a read error.

This receptor was taken from a human donor with multiple sclerosis. The sequenced sample consisted of CD8+ T cells from PBMCs.

The CDR3 DNA sequence: TGCGCCAGCGGCTTCGACAGTTCCTACGAGCAGTACTTC. Translated, it gives CASGFDSSYEQYF. The rearrangement uses TRBV5-1 and TRBJ2-7; TRBD1 might be the D (5 bases). There are 13 residues in the CDR3. Germline CDR1 SGHRS, CDR2 YFSETQ.